These 32 T cell receptor beta chains were all obtained from the same sample, sequenced in a study of a mutant IDH1 vaccine in newly diagnosed glioma. Sequencing was performed with immunoSEQ multiplex PCR; in TCRdb, only in-frame clones are kept and a portion is missing. The table lists approximately 35,000 clones, approximately 92% of them singletons. The time point: week 47, end of study. Vaccine doses each comprised 300 ug of mutant IDH1 20-mer peptide, with topical imiquimod. Their target antigens are unknown. The sequences come from PBMCs, collected from a glioma patient whose treatment included an IDH1 peptide vaccine. The receptors were gathered from a woman in her 40s with glioma.

Only one count was recorded for this clone. This chain connects TRBV5-1 to TRBJ1-1; D might be TRBD1 (5 bases). V lost 0 bases and J 4 bases, leaving 16 bases between the germline ends. Looked up from germline, CDR1 is SGHRS and CDR2 is YFSETQ. The CDR3 runs 16 residues. DNA for the CDR3: TGCGCCAGCAGCTTGGGGGCTGGGACGGCTGGCACTGAAGCTTTCTTT. It encodes CASSLGAGTAGTEAFF.

The rearrangement links TRBV6-5 to TRBJ2-7; the match to TRBD1 covers 9 bases. The CDR3 has 14 residues. Germline assignment: CDR1 MNHEY and CDR2 SVGAGI. With V trimmed by 2 bases and J by 4 bases, 3 bases remained unmatched. This CDR3 is CASSYDRGGYEQYF. Written as DNA, the CDR3 is TGTGCCAGCAGTTACGACAGGGGGGGTTACGAGCAGTACTTC.

This rearrangement joins TRBV2 to TRBJ2-1, with D maybe TRBD2 (7 bases). The germline V gene has CDR1 SNHLY and CDR2 FYNNEI. V gave up 7 bases and J gave up 8 bases, with 18 bases separating them. The CDR3 totals 14 residues. Written as DNA, the CDR3 is TGTGCCAGCAAGGAGGGGGGGGGCCGCCATGAGCAGTTCTTC. It encodes CASKEGGGRHEQFF.

The V call is TRBV5-4, the J call TRBJ1-2, with 7 nucleotides matching TRBD1. V shed 2 bases and J 5 bases; nucleotides not matched to a gene: 12. This CDR3 comprises 16 residues. In germline, CDR1 is SGHNT, CDR2 YYREEE (reference sequence). CDR3 amino acids: CASSFPNRQGRYGYTF. The CDR3 bases are TGTGCCAGCAGCTTTCCCAACAGACAGGGAAGGTATGGCTACACCTTC. The full variable domain, its missing parts supplied by reference TRBV5-4 and TRBJ1-2, is ETGVTQSPTHLIKTRGQQVTLRCSSQSGHNTVSWYQQALGQGPQFIFQYYREEENGRGNFPPRFSGLQFPNYSSELNVNALELDDSALYLCASSFPNRQGRYGYTFGSGTRLTVV.

V and J are TRBV27 and TRBJ1-5; D is unclear. Germline CDR1 and CDR2: MNHEY and SMNVEV (reference sequence). V lost 5 bases and J 9 bases, leaving 14 bases between the germline ends. The CDR3 is made up of 13 amino acids. CDR3 nucleotide sequence: TGTGCCAGCAGTCCGGACGGTGAATGGCCCCAGCATTTT. The encoded protein is CASSPDGEWPQHF.

This clone appeared a single time. The V gene is TRBV2, the J gene TRBJ2-5; no reliable D call. Trimming left V 1 base short and J 4 bases short, with 4 bases between. CDR1 and CDR2 from the germline V gene are SNHLY and FYNNEI. The CDR3 covers 12 residues. The CDR3 loop is CASSEVLETQYF. The CDR3 DNA reads as TGTGCCAGCAGTGAAGTGTTAGAGACCCAGTACTTC.

The V call is TRBV25-1, the J call TRBJ1-5; D is unclear. The CDR3 has 16 amino acids. Trimming shortened V by 7 bases and J by 9 bases, and 25 bases separated the two germline ends. Germline loops: CDR1 MGHDK, CDR2 SYGVNS. CDR3 residues: CASTKLLDGRVGPQHF. The CDR3 nucleotides are TGTGCCAGCACAAAACTTCTTGACGGCCGCGTTGGGCCCCAGCATTTT.

The chain joins TRBV4-1 to TRBJ1-2; a weak D match, TRBD1 (5 bases). V gave up 0 bases and J gave up 0 bases, with 14 bases separating them. The CDR3 consists of 17 residues. CDR1 and CDR2 (germline): MGHRA, YSYEKL. The chain's CDR3 is CASSQEEGSKPNYGYTF. The CDR3 nucleotides read TGCGCCAGCAGCCAAGAAGAGGGGAGTAAACCTAACTATGGCTACACCTTC.

The V and J genes are TRBV5-6 and TRBJ1-1; TRBD1 matches at 7 bases. V dropped 4 bases and J dropped 4; count of bases not matched to a gene: 7. CDR1 and CDR2 (germline): SGHDT, YYEEEE. This CDR3 has 14 amino acids. CDR3 region: CASSLLTGVTEAFF. The CDR3, as DNA: TGTGCCAGCAGCCTACTTACAGGGGTCACTGAAGCTTTCTTT.

This clone showed up just once. The chain recombines TRBV9 with TRBJ2-7, with D perhaps TRBD1 or TRBD2 (5 bases each). Germline CDR1 SGDLS, CDR2 YYNGEE. The CDR3 extends over 13 amino acids. Trimming cost V 4 bases and J 4 bases, with 12 bases left between them. This chain's CDR3 is CASSPRGGYEQYF. Written as DNA, the CDR3 is TGTGCCAGCAGCCCGCGTGGGGGTTACGAGCAGTACTTC.

The chain recombines TRBV2 with TRBJ2-1; TRBD2 agrees at 11 bases. CDR3 length: 16 residues. The J segment lost 7 bases and the V segment lost 3 bases, leaving 8 bases of the junction unmatched. Germline assignment: CDR1 SNHLY and CDR2 FYNNEI. CDR3 DNA: TGTGCCAGCAGTGAGGAAACTAGCGGGAGATTAAATGAGCAGTTCTTC. Residues: CASSEETSGRLNEQFF. Supplemented by reference TRBV2 and TRBJ2-1, the full variable domain reads EPEVTQTPSHQVTQMGQEVILRCVPISNHLYFYWYRQILGQKVEFLVSFYNNEISEKSEIFDDQFSVERPDGSNFTLKIRSTKLEDSAMYFCASSEETSGRLNEQFFGPGTRLTVL.

The chain links TRBV4-1 to TRBJ2-1, with no clear D. Germline V CDR1 and CDR2: MGHRA, YSYEKL. This CDR3 region has 13 residues. Trimming removed 2 bases at V and 6 bases at J, with 8 bases between. CDR3 protein: CASSQYLGNEQFF. The CDR3 DNA sequence: TGCGCCAGCAGCCAATATTTGGGCAATGAGCAGTTCTTC.

A few counts support this clone. V and J are TRBV19 and TRBJ1-4; D is unresolved. The V gene lost 5 bases and the J gene lost 5 bases, with 15 bases spanning the gap. This CDR3 region has 15 residues. The germline CDR1 and CDR2 sequences are LNHDA and SQIVND (reference sequence). The DNA for the CDR3 is TGTGCCAGTAGTCTTAACGGCAGGCGAAATGAAAAACTGTTTTTT. Protein product: CASSLNGRRNEKLFF. Full variable domain (rest looked up from reference TRBV19 and TRBJ1-4): DGGITQSPKYLFRKEGQNVTLSCEQNLNHDAMYWYRQDPGQGLRLIYYSQIVNDFQKGDIAEGYSVSREKKESFPLTVTSAQKNPTAFYLCASSLNGRRNEKLFFGSGTQLSVL.

This clone was detected once. The chain employs TRBV28 and TRBJ1-5, with D maybe TRBD1 (5 bases). V lost 1 base, J lost 0 bases, and 10 bases lay in between. Germline V gene sequence: CDR1 MDHEN, CDR2 SYDVKM. The CDR3 totals 16 residues. The CDR3 here is CASSLFTGPSNQPQHF. The CDR3 nucleotides are TGTGCCAGCAGTTTATTCACAGGCCCTAGCAATCAGCCCCAGCATTTT.

This clone is a singleton in its sample. The chain has TRBV4-1 and TRBJ2-4, with TRBD2 matching 7 bases. The CDR3 sequence is 14 residues long. Germline lookup yields CDR1 MGHRA and CDR2 YSYEKL. Germline trimming cut 1 base from V and 8 bases from J; bases unmatched to any gene: 5. CDR3 DNA: TGCGCCAGCAGCCAAGTAGACCGGGAGGACATTCAGTACTTC. Translating gives CASSQVDREDIQYF.

The rearrangement links TRBV19 to TRBJ2-7; D might be TRBD2 (6 bases). This CDR3 has 15 amino acids. The V and J ends lost 4 bases and 0 bases respectively, with 13 bases between them. The germline CDR1 and CDR2 sequences are LNHDA and SQIVND (reference sequence). CDR3 coding DNA: TGTGCCAGTAGTAGTCTAAGTAGCGGCTCCTACGAGCAGTACTTC. The encoded protein is CASSSLSSGSYEQYF.

CDR3 protein: CSVEGQGKETQYF. CDR3 DNA sequence: TGCAGCGTTGAAGGGCAGGGAAAAGAGACCCAGTACTTC. The chain links TRBV29-1 to TRBJ2-5, with a possible D match to TRBD1 (5 bases). Trimming left V 1 base short and J 3 bases short, with 9 bases between. Per germline, CDR1 SQVTM and CDR2 ANQGSEA. The length of the CDR3 is 13 residues.

The genes are TRBV29-1 and TRBJ1-1; no definite D call. The CDR3 is 10 amino acids. Germline V gene sequence: CDR1 SQVTM, CDR2 ANQGSEA. Trimming removed 7 bases from V and 5 bases from J, with 8 bases in between. The CDR3 spells CSALGTEAFF. CDR3 in DNA: TGCAGCGCTCTGGGTACTGAAGCTTTCTTT.

The chain joins TRBV6-1 to TRBJ2-2, with D perhaps matching TRBD1 (7 bases). Trimming shortened V by 4 bases and J by 2 bases, and 11 bases separated the two germline ends. The length of the CDR3 is 15 residues. Germline V gene lookup returns CDR1 MNHNS and CDR2 SASEGT. DNA for the CDR3: TGTGCCAGCAGTGGTCAGGGGGGAAACACCGGGGAGCTGTTTTTT. Translated: CASSGQGGNTGELFF.

The rearrangement uses TRBV2 and TRBJ2-5, with TRBD2 matching over 9 bases. The ends lost 1 base at V and 4 bases at J; junction bases unmatched: 4. From germline, CDR1 is SNHLY and CDR2 FYNNEI. The CDR3 consists of 15 residues. CDR3 in DNA: TGTGCCAGCAGTGAAGGGACTAGCGCGGGAGAGACCCAGTACTTC. This codes for CASSEGTSAGETQYF.

The chain uses TRBV5-1 and TRBJ2-3, with D possibly matching TRBD2 (6 bases). This CDR3 is built from 17 residues. V lost 0 bases, J lost 2 bases, and 16 bases lay in between. Per the germline V gene, CDR1 is SGHRS and CDR2 is YFSETQ. CDR3 sequence: CASSLGLGLGYTDTQYF. CDR3 nucleotides: TGCGCCAGCAGCTTGGGACTAGGTTTAGGTTACACAGATACGCAGTATTTT.

J is TRBJ1-2 and V is TRBV2, with D maybe TRBD1 (6 bases). The germline V and J ends were trimmed by 5 bases and 9 bases, with 16 bases remaining between them. The germline V gene has CDR1 SNHLY and CDR2 FYNNEI. CDR3 length equals 13 residues. The CDR3 loop is CASSLPRGPSYTF. The CDR3 DNA reads as TGTGCCAGCAGTCTCCCCCGGGGGCCGAGCTACACCTTC.

This chain links TRBV6-1 with TRBJ1-3, with no clear D. Germline-derived CDR1 and CDR2 are MNHNS and SASEGT. V gave up 3 bases and J gave up 0 bases, with 6 bases separating them. The CDR3 sequence is 14 residues long. The CDR3 nucleotides are TGTGCCAGCAGTGACGTTCGCTCTGGAAACACCATATATTTT. This sequence encodes CASSDVRSGNTIYF.

The chain joins TRBV4-1 to TRBJ1-6; D gene unclear. Germline values: CDR1 MGHRA, CDR2 YSYEKL. The V and J ends lost 1 base and 6 bases respectively, with 10 bases between them. CDR3 size: 15 residues. The CDR3 loop is CASSQARASNSPLHF. CDR3 bases: TGCGCCAGCAGCCAAGCCCGGGCCAGTAATTCACCCCTCCACTTT.

V and J are TRBV25-1 and TRBJ1-2; D is perhaps TRBD1 (5 bases). Germline CDR1 is MGHDK and CDR2 is SYGVNS. Trimming took off 4 bases at V and 2 bases at J, with 11 bases between the two ends. CDR3 length: 14 amino acids. This chain's CDR3 is CASSALDKNYGYTF. The CDR3 DNA follows: TGTGCCAGCAGTGCCTTGGACAAGAACTATGGCTACACCTTC.

The chain couples TRBV29-1 to TRBJ1-2; D perhaps matches TRBD1 (5 bases). CDR1 and CDR2 from the germline V gene are SQVTM and ANQGSEA. Trimming took 4 bases from V and 1 from J, leaving 19 bases between them. The CDR3 has 16 amino acids. CDR3 sequence reads: CSVGGVLTEHNYGYTF. CDR3 DNA sequence: TGCAGCGTTGGGGGGGTACTGACAGAGCATAACTATGGCTACACCTTC.

This chain joins TRBV18 and TRBJ1-2, with D possibly matching TRBD1 (5 bases). Trimming took off 4 bases at V and 2 bases at J, with 8 bases between the two ends. This CDR3 is 13 amino acids long. Germline lookup yields CDR1 KGHSH and CDR2 LQKENI. The CDR3 bases are TGTGCCAGCTCACTGACAGTAAACTATGGCTACACCTTC. Its translation is CASSLTVNYGYTF. Together with reference TRBV18 and TRBJ1-2, the CDR3 gives the full variable domain: NAGVMQNPRHLVRRRGQEARLRCSPMKGHSHVYWYRQLPEEGLKFMVYLQKENIIDESGMPKERFSAEFPKEGPSILRIQQVVRGDSAAYFCASSLTVNYGYTFGSGTRLTVV.

This clone was seen just once. V usage is TRBV2 and J usage is TRBJ2-5; 8 bases line up with TRBD1. With V trimmed by 7 bases and J by 1 base, 17 bases remained unmatched. The CDR3 has 18 residues. The V gene's germline CDR1 is SNHLY and CDR2 FYNNEI. Here the CDR3 reads CASTQTNDRGWSQETQYF. CDR3 DNA sequence: TGTGCCAGCACCCAGACGAATGACAGGGGATGGTCCCAAGAGACCCAGTACTTC.

V usage is TRBV4-2 and J usage is TRBJ2-1; 10 positions match TRBD2. V lost 0 bases, J lost 8 bases, and 13 bases stayed unmatched. Germline V gene data show CDR1 as LGHNA and CDR2 as YNFKEQ. This CDR3 spans 18 amino acids. CDR3 in amino acids: CASSQEGIAGGLYYEQFF. CDR3 sequence (DNA): TGTGCCAGCAGCCAAGAAGGGATAGCGGGGGGCCTATATTATGAGCAGTTCTTC.

This clone appeared a single time. CDR3: CASGSQGSGANVLTF. In DNA, the CDR3 is TGTGCCAGCGGTTCCCAGGGCTCTGGGGCCAACGTCCTGACTTTC. V gene TRBV6-5 combines with J gene TRBJ2-6; D perhaps matches TRBD1 (5 bases). Germline CDR1 reads MNHEY; CDR2 reads SVGAGI. V dropped 8 bases and J dropped 0 bases, with 11 bases sitting between them. The CDR3 runs to 15 residues.

The chain combines TRBV6-6 with TRBJ2-1; no firm D call. Trimming stripped 0 bases from V and 7 bases from J, with 4 bases between. CDR1 MNHNY and CDR2 SVGAGI come from the germline V gene (reference sequence). The CDR3 sequence is 12 residues long. The CDR3 loop reads CASSYSGNEQFF. CDR3 coding DNA: TGTGCCAGCAGTTACTCAGGGAATGAGCAGTTCTTC.

The gene calls are TRBV14 and TRBJ2-3; perhaps TRBD1 as D (5 bases). This CDR3 contains 13 residues. Per the germline V gene, CDR1 is SGHDN and CDR2 is FVKESK. The V end lost 0 bases, the J end lost 8 bases, and 9 bases lay between the germline ends. CDR3 sequence (DNA): TGTGCCAGCAGCCAAGACGCTAGGGGTACGCAGTATTTT. Protein sequence: CASSQDARGTQYF.